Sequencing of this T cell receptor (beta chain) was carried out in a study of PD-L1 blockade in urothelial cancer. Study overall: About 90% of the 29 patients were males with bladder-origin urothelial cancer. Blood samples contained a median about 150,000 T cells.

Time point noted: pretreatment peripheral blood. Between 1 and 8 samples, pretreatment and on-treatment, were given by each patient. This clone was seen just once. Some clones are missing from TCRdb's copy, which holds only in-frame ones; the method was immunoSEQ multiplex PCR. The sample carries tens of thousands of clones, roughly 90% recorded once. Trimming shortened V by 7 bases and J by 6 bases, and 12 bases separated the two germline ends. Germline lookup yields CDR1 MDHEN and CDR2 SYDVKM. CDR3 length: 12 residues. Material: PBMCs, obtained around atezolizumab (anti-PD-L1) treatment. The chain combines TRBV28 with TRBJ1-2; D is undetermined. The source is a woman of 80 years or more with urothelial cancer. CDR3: CASIGLEHGYTF. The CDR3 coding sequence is TGTGCCAGCATAGGATTGGAGCATGGCTACACCTTC.